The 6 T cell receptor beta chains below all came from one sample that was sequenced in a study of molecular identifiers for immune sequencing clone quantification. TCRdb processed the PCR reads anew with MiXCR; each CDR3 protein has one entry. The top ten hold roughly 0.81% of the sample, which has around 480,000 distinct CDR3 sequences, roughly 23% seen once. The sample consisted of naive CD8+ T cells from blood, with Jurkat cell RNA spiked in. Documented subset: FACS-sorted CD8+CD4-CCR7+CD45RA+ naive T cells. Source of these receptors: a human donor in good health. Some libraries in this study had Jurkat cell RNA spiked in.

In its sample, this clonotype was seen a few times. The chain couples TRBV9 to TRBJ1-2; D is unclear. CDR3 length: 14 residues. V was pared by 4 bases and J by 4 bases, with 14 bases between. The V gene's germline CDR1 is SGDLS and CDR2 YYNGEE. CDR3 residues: CASSPPGPSYGYTF. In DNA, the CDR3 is TGTGCCAGCAGCCCACCCGGCCCCAGCTATGGCTACACCTTC.

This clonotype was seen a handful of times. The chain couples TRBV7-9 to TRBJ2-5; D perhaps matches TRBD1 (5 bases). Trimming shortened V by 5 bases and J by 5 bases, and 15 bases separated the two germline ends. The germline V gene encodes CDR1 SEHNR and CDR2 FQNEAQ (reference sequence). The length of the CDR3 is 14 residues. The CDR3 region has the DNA TGTGCCAGCAGCGATTCAGGGTTTTCGGAGACCCAGTACTTC. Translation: CASSDSGFSETQYF.

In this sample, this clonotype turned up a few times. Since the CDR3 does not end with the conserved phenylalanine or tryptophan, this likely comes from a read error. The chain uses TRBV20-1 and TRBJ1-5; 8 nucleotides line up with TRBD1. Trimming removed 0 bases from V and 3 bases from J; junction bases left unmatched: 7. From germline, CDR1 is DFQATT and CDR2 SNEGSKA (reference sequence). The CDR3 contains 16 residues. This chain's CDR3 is CSARESDRVVNQPQHL. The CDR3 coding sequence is TGCAGTGCTAGAGAATCGGACAGGGTTGTCAATCAGCCCCAGCATTTG.

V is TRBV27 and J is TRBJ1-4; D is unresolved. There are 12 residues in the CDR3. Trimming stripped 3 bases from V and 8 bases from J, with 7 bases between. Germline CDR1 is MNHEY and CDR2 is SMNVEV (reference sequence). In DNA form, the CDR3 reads TGTGCCAGCAGTTTTTTCGGGGAAAAACTGTTTTTT. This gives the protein CASSFFGEKLFF.

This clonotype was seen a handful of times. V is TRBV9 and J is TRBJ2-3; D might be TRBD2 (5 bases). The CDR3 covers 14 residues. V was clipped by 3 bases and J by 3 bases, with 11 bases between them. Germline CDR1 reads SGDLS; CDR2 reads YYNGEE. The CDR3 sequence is CASSDSSETDTQYF. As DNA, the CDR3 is TGTGCCAGCAGCGATAGTAGCGAGACAGATACGCAGTATTTT.

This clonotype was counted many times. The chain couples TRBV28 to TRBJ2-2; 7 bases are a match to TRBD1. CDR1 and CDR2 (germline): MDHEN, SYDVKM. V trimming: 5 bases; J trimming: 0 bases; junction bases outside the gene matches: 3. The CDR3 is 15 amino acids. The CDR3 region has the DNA TGTGCCAGCAGTCCGGGACAGCCGAACACCGGGGAGCTGTTTTTT. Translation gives CASSPGQPNTGELFF.